This T cell receptor (beta chain) was obtained from a study of regulatory T cells in long-lasting Graves disease. Construction of TCR beta libraries relied on iRepertoire HTBI primers and on Arm-PCR targeting CDR3 regions. TCRdb recomputed calls from the multiplex PCR reads with MiXCR, one row per CDR3 protein. Of roughly 500,000 distinct CDR3 sequences listed, 13% were seen once; the top ten hold roughly a tenth. The CDR3 has 17 amino acids. V lost 4 bases, J lost 4 bases, and 21 bases lay in between. CDR1 is SGDLS and CDR2 is YYNGEE in the germline V gene. On this clonotype itself: This could be a read error, since a much larger clone is one nucleotide away.

Stated time point: newly diagnosed GD, antithyroid drugs for less than 3 months. With RNA extracted from PBMCs as input, the TCR library was made. Xi'an, China, was home to the endocrinology department that provided patients. These data also featured in a second study, about T cells in Graves' hyperthyroidism and ophthalmopathy. Per that study: Most clonotypes expanded in thyroid above 0.001 were likewise present in blood.

The V and J genes are TRBV9 and TRBJ2-1; D uncertain. The receptor comes from a man aged 25 to 45 with Graves disease. The sample was peripheral blood mononuclear cells (PBMCs), taken at new diagnosis, from a patient treated with antithyroid drugs. CDR3 loop: CASSQDGLFLPYNEQFF. CDR3 DNA sequence: TGTGCCAGCAGCCAAGATGGCCTATTCTTACCTTACAATGAGCAGTTCTTC.